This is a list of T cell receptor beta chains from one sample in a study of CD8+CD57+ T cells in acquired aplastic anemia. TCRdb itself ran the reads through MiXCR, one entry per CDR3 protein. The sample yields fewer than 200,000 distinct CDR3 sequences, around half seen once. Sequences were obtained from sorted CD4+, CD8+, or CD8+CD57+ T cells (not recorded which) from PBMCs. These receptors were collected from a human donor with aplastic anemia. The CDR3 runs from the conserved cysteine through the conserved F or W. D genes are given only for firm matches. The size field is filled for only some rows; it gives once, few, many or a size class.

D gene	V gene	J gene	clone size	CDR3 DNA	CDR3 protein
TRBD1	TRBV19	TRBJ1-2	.	TGTGCCAGTAGGCGACAGGGCGGCTATGGCTACACCTTC	CASRRQGGYGYTF
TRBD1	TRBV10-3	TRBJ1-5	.	TGTGCCATCAGTGCGAAGTCCGGGACAGGGACCAATCAGCCCCAGCATTTT	CAISAKSGTGTNQPQHF
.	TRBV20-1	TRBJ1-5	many	TGCAGTGCTAGACTATCCAATCAGCCCCAGCATTTT	CSARLSNQPQHF
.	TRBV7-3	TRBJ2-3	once	TGTGCCAGCAGTCCTAAAGATACGCAGTATTTT	CASSPKDTQYF
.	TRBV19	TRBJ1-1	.	TGTGCCAGTACGGTGTCGATGGTGAACACTGAAGCTTTCTTT	CASTVSMVNTEAFF
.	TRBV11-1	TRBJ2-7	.	TGTGCCAGCGAGGGGGGGCGGGAGAGCTCCTACGAGCAGTACTTC	CASEGGRESSYEQYF
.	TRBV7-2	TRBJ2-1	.	TGTGCCAGCAGCTTGGTCCGAGACAATGAGCAGTTCTTC	CASSLVRDNEQFF
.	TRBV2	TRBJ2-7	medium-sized	TGTGCCAGCAGTGTGGGTGGATACGAGCAGTACTTC	CASSVGGYEQYF
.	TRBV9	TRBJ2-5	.	TGTGCCAGCAGCGTCGGTAGCTGGCAGGAGACCCAGTACTTC	CASSVGSWQETQYF
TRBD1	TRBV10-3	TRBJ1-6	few	TGTGCCATCAGTCCGGACAGGGCGTTGTTACCCCTCCACTTT	CAISPDRALLPLHF
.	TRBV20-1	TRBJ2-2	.	TGCAGTGCTGCAATGGACAGTGTAACGAACACCGGGGAGCTGTTTTTT	CSAAMDSVTNTGELFF
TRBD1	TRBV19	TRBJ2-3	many	TGTGCCAGTAGTACCTGGACAGGGGCTCGAGATACGCAGTATTTT	CASSTWTGARDTQYF
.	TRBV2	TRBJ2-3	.	TGTGCCAGCAGTGAAGGTCCAGATACGCAGTATTTT	CASSEGPDTQYF
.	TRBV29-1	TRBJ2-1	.	TGCAGCGTTGAAGAGGGGGCCAATGAGCAGTTCTTC	CSVEEGANEQFF
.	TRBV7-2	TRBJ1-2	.	TGTGCCAGCAGCCCGGGGGGGTGGCGGTGGGGCTACACCTTC	CASSPGGWRWGYTF
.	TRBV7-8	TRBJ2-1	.	TGTGCCAGCAGCTTAGGCGGCACTTACAATGAGCAGTTCTTC	CASSLGGTYNEQFF
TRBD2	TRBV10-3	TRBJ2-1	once	TGTGCCATCAGTGAGTCGACTAGCGAGGTATACAATGAGCAGTTCTTC	CAISESTSEVYNEQFF
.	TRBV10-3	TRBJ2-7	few	TGTGCCATCAGTGTGGCCGGCTACGAGCAGTACTTC	CAISVAGYEQYF
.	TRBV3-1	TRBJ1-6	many	TGTGCCAGCAGCCGCCTCGGTCGGGATTCACCCCTCCACTTT	CASSRLGRDSPLHF
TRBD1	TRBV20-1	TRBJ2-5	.	TGCAGTGCTAGACTCGACAGGGGGAAGACCCAGTACTTC	CSARLDRGKTQYF
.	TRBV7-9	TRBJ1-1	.	TGTGCCAGCAGACCATGGGACCAAGGTTTATACACTGAAGCTTTCTTT	CASRPWDQGLYTEAFF
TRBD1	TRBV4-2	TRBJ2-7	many	TGTGCCAGCAGCCAAGAGGACAGGAGCTTCTACGAGCAGTACTTC	CASSQEDRSFYEQYF
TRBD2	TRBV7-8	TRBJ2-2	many	TGTGCCAGCAGCTTCAATAGACTAGCTTACACCGGGGAGCTGTTTTTT	CASSFNRLAYTGELFF
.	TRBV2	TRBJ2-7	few	TGTGCCAGCAGTTCAGCTTTGAGTCGGGAGTACTTC	CASSSALSREYF
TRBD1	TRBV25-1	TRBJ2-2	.	TGTGCCAGCAGCTTAGGGACAGGGAAAGGCACCGGGGAGCTGTTTTTT	CASSLGTGKGTGELFF
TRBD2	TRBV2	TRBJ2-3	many	TGTGCCAGCAGAGGACTAGCGGGGGGCCCAGATACGCAGTATTTT	CASRGLAGGPDTQYF
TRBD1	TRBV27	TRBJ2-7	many	TGTGCCAGCAGCGGGACAGGGGGCTCCTACGAGCAGTACTTC	CASSGTGGSYEQYF
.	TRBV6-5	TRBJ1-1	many	TGTGCCAGCAGTTACTCGGGCAGGGCCTACGAAGCTTTCTTT	CASSYSGRAYEAFF
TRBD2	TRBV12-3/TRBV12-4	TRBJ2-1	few	TGTGCCAGCAGTTTCCTCGGGTTCGGGGGGACCTACAATGAGCAGTTCTTC	CASSFLGFGGTYNEQFF